What follows are 14 T cell receptor beta chains derived from one specimen sequenced in a study of molecular identifiers for immune sequencing clone quantification. Each CDR3 protein is one row after TCRdb ran MiXCR on the PCR reads. The repertoire holds some 40,000 distinct CDR3 sequences, with roughly 18% as singletons. The sample was naive CD8+ T cells from blood, with Jurkat cell RNA spiked in. Subset of the sample: FACS-sorted CD8+CD4-CCR7+CD45RA+ naive T cells. These receptor sequences come from a human donor in good health. Some libraries in this study had Jurkat cell RNA spiked in.

In this sample, this clonotype turned up many times. J is TRBJ2-7 and V is TRBV9; D is possibly TRBD1 (5 bases). V was pared by 0 bases and J by 3 bases, with 7 bases between. The CDR3 spans 13 residues. In germline, CDR1 is SGDLS, CDR2 YYNGEE. The CDR3 loop is CASSVATGYEQYF. The DNA of the CDR3 is TGTGCCAGCAGCGTAGCTACAGGCTACGAGCAGTACTTC.

For this clonotype: The junction shows a germline mismatch at one end, possibly a read error. The V and J genes are TRBV15 and TRBJ1-4; tentative D call: TRBD1 (6 bases). The CDR3 contains 15 residues. Germline-derived CDR1 and CDR2 are LNHNV and YYDKDF (reference sequence). The CDR3 sequence is CTTSRNTGSNEKLFF. As DNA, the CDR3 is TGTACCACCAGCAGAAATACAGGGAGTAATGAAAAACTGTTTTTT. Variable domain in full (rest from reference TRBV15 and TRBJ1-4): DAMVIQNPRYQVTQFGKPVTLSCSQTLNHNVMYWYQQKSSQAPKLLFHYYDKDFNNEADTPDNFQSRRPNTSFCFLDIRSPGLGDTAMYLCTTSRNTGSNEKLFFGSGTQLSVL.

In this sample, this clonotype turned up many times. V usage is TRBV14 and J usage is TRBJ2-1; no definite D call. Germline V gives CDR1 SGHDN, CDR2 FVKESK. The CDR3 is made up of 13 amino acids. Deletions cut 5 bases from V and 5 bases from J, with 10 bases between. CDR3 nucleotide sequence: TGTGCCAGCAGCGCGACTGCTCACAATGAGCAGTTCTTC. Translating gives CASSATAHNEQFF.

V is TRBV18 and J is TRBJ2-7; a possible D gene is TRBD2 (5 bases). V was pared by 6 bases and J by 3 bases, with 15 bases between. Germline CDR1 is KGHSH and CDR2 is LQKENI. There are 14 residues in the CDR3. The CDR3 protein is CASSRREVSYEQYF. The CDR3 coding sequence is TGTGCCAGCTCTCGACGGGAAGTTAGCTACGAGCAGTACTTC. The complete variable domain, with remaining parts taken from reference TRBV18 and TRBJ2-7, reads NAGVMQNPRHLVRRRGQEARLRCSPMKGHSHVYWYRQLPEEGLKFMVYLQKENIIDESGMPKERFSAEFPKEGPSILRIQQVVRGDSAAYFCASSRREVSYEQYFGPGTRLTVT.

This clonotype was observed a few times. The chain joins TRBV19 to TRBJ2-1; 9 bases are shared with TRBD2. Trimming cost V 0 bases and J 12 bases; bases outside gene matches: 6. CDR3 size: 14 residues. CDR1 is LNHDA and CDR2 is SQIVND in the germline V gene (reference sequence). The CDR3 region has the DNA TGTGCCAGTAGTATAGATCCCGGAGCGGGAGGGCAGTTCTTC. Its translation: CASSIDPGAGGQFF.

This chain connects TRBV3-1 to TRBJ2-7; 9 nucleotides line up with TRBD1. The CDR3 runs to 17 residues. Trimming removed 2 bases from V and 4 bases from J; junction bases left unmatched: 12. Germline CDR1 is LGHDT and CDR2 is YNNKEL (reference sequence). CDR3 sequence reads: CASSQSPTGGTIYEQYF. CDR3 in DNA: TGTGCCAGCAGCCAAAGCCCGACAGGGGGGACTATATACGAGCAGTACTTC.

In this sample, this clonotype turned up many times. The chain combines TRBV12-3 or TRBV12-4 with TRBJ2-2; no firm D call. This CDR3 has 15 amino acids. V was clipped by 3 bases and J by 5 bases, with 13 bases between them. The CDR3 spells CASSFLLEGTGELFF. Written as DNA, the CDR3 is TGTGCCAGCAGTTTTCTCCTGGAAGGAACCGGGGAGCTGTTTTTT.

This clonotype was seen ten or more times. The rearrangement joins TRBV7-9 to TRBJ2-1; D uncertain. This CDR3 has 12 amino acids. Germline loops: CDR1 SEHNR, CDR2 FQNEAQ (reference sequence). Deletions cut 6 bases from V and 2 bases from J, with 5 bases between. The CDR3 DNA reads TGTGCCAGCAGAGAAACCTACAATGAGCAGTTCTTC. As protein: CASRETYNEQFF.

This clonotype was seen at least ten times. J is TRBJ2-1 and V is TRBV15, with D uncertain. The CDR3 has 14 amino acids. CDR1 is LNHNV, CDR2 YYDKDF, per germline (reference sequence). Trimming removed 2 bases from V and 1 base from J, with 6 bases in between. The CDR3 protein is CATSRYSSYNEQFF. The CDR3 DNA is TGTGCCACCAGCAGATACAGTTCCTACAATGAGCAGTTCTTC.

On this clonotype: A much larger clone lies one base from this, so it may be a read error. V usage is TRBV6-2 or TRBV6-3 and J usage is TRBJ2-7, with D unclear. Germline lookup yields CDR1 MNHEY and CDR2 SVGEGT. The CDR3 has 12 amino acids. In DNA form, the CDR3 reads TGTGCCAGCCTGACCGACTCCTACGAGCGGTACTTC. It specifies CASLTDSYERYF.

This clonotype appeared a few times. The V gene is TRBV20-1, the J gene TRBJ2-5; D may be TRBD1 (5 bases). In germline, CDR1 is DFQATT, CDR2 SNEGSKA (reference sequence). CDR3 size: 21 residues. Deletions cut 1 base from V and 2 bases from J, with 32 bases between. The CDR3 region is CSARGVLGLLGMIELQETQYF. CDR3 DNA sequence: TGCAGTGCTAGAGGAGTATTGGGGCTCCTGGGGATGATAGAACTTCAAGAGACCCAGTACTTC.

V usage is TRBV28 and J usage is TRBJ2-5, with 9 bases lining up with TRBD1. Germline values: CDR1 MDHEN, CDR2 SYDVKM. The CDR3 consists of 14 residues. V lost 5 bases to trimming and J lost 5 bases; unmatched junction nucleotides: 6. This CDR3 is CASSKDRGWETQYF. CDR3 bases: TGTGCCAGCAGTAAGGACAGGGGCTGGGAGACCCAGTACTTC.

The chain joins TRBV6-5 to TRBJ1-1; D uncertain. The CDR3 extends over 15 amino acids. The germline CDR1 and CDR2 sequences are MNHEY and SVGAGI. Trimming pared 4 bases from V and 3 bases from J, leaving 15 bases between. CDR3 DNA sequence: TGTGCCAGCAGTTCGCGCCCGGGGAGGTACACTGAAGCTTTCTTT. The encoded protein is CASSSRPGRYTEAFF.

This clonotype was counted only a few times. This sequence joins TRBV29-1 and TRBJ2-1; D may be TRBD1 (6 bases). The CDR3 has 10 amino acids. V lost 7 bases, J lost 9 bases, and 10 bases lay in between. CDR1 is SQVTM, CDR2 ANQGSEA, per germline. In nucleotides, the CDR3 is TGCAGCGCTACAGGGCTTGAGCAGTTCTTC. Translation gives CSATGLEQFF.